A selection of T cell receptor beta chains follows, all from one sample in a study of CD8 T cells in ankylosing spondylitis. MiXCR was run by TCRdb on the 5' RACE reads, yielding one entry per CDR3 protein. The table shows under 250,000 distinct CDR3 sequences, with 20% to 30% occurring only once. Sequenced input: blood, either unsorted or a sorted T cell fraction (not recorded which). The receptors here all came from a male donor with ankylosing spondylitis or in good health (not recorded which). Both conserved end residues are part of each CDR3. D genes are given only for firm matches. Clone size, where shown, is once, few, many, or a class for clones that have expanded.

>TRBJ1-6|.|12|TRBV7-9|.
TGTGCCAGCAGCTTAGGAAATTTACCCCTCCATTTT
CASSLGNLPLHF
>TRBJ2-3|.|13|TRBV20-1|.
TGCAGTGCCCCGGGAGCGGTCAGGAGTACGCAGTATTTT
CSAPGAVRSTQYF
>TRBJ2-7|once|14|TRBV20-1|TRBD1
TGCAGTGCTGTGACCGGGACAGGTTTGTACGAGCAGTACTTC
CSAVTGTGLYEQYF
>TRBJ1-6|.|13|TRBV27|TRBD1
TGTGCCAGCAGTTCGACATGGACAGGGGACCTCCACTTT
CASSSTWTGDLHF
>TRBJ2-5|many|12|TRBV4-1|.
TGCGCCAGCAGCCAAGGTGAGAAGACCCAGTACTTC
CASSQGEKTQYF
>TRBJ2-7|many|13|TRBV10-3|TRBD2
TGTGCCATCAGTGAATCTAGCGGAAGCGAGCAGTACTTC
CAISESSGSEQYF
>TRBJ2-1|few|14|TRBV18|.
TGTGCCAGCTCACCATGGACAGACTACAATGAGCAGTTCTTC
CASSPWTDYNEQFF
>TRBJ2-1|.|15|TRBV6-1|.
TGTGCCAGCGGCCCGGACAAGAGCGTTTACAATGAGCAGTTCTTC
CASGPDKSVYNEQFF
>TRBJ1-1|.|14|TRBV20-1|TRBD1
TGCAGTGCTAGACGCCCAGGGGGCTATACTGAAGCTTTCTTT
CSARRPGGYTEAFF
>TRBJ2-7|few|14|TRBV12-3/TRBV12-4|.
TGTGCCAGCAGTTTCAGGCGGCCTTCCTACGAGCAGTACTTC
CASSFRRPSYEQYF
>TRBJ2-2|.|14|TRBV20-1|.
TGCAGTGCTAGAGATGTCCAAAACACCGGGGAGCTGTTTTTT
CSARDVQNTGELFF
>TRBJ2-3|many|17|TRBV5-1|TRBD2
TGCGCCAGCAGCCTTGGTGCTAGCGGGAGGTCAACAGATACGCAGTATTTT
CASSLGASGRSTDTQYF
>TRBJ2-3|many|14|TRBV5-6|.
TGTGCCAGCAGCCCCCCAGGTTGGGCAGATACGCAGTATTTT
CASSPPGWADTQYF
>TRBJ2-7|few|15|TRBV20-1|TRBD2
TGCAGTGCTAGTCCGAGCGGGAGCGAATCCTACGAGCAGTACTTC
CSASPSGSESYEQYF
>TRBJ2-7|few|13|TRBV29-1|.
TGCAGCGTACGCCTCCAGGGGACCCACGAGCAGTACTTC
CSVRLQGTHEQYF
>TRBJ2-3|.|12|TRBV27|.
TGTGCCAGCGGCAGAGTTGCAGATACGCAGTATTTT
CASGRVADTQYF
>TRBJ2-1|many|14|TRBV15|.
TGTGCCACCAGCAGAGAAGGACTTCACAATGAGCAGTTCTTC
CATSREGLHNEQFF
>TRBJ2-1|once|13|TRBV7-2|.
TGTGCCAGCAGCCAACAGACCGGGAATGAGCAGTTCTTC
CASSQQTGNEQFF
>TRBJ2-1|many|13|TRBV3-1|.
TGTGCCAGCGAACGGGGAGTGGGGAATGAGCAGTTCTTC
CASERGVGNEQFF
>TRBJ1-5|few|15|TRBV12-3/TRBV12-4|.
TGTGCCAGCAGTGAGCAGGGGATTGGCAATCAGCCCCAGCATTTT
CASSEQGIGNQPQHF
>TRBJ1-1|.|13|TRBV11-2|.
TGTGCCAGCAGCTCGCAGGAGAACACTGAAGCTTTCTTT
CASSSQENTEAFF
>TRBJ2-1|.|14|TRBV20-1|.
TGCAGTGCTAGCCGGGCCATCGTAAACAATGAGCAGTTCTTC
CSASRAIVNNEQFF
>TRBJ2-4|many|14|TRBV5-1|TRBD1
TGCGCCAGCAGCTTGGACAGGGGGCATTCGGTTCAGTACTTC
CASSLDRGHSVQYF
>TRBJ2-7|few|14|TRBV11-2|.
TGTGCCAGCAGCTTGTCGGCAGGGTCCTACGAGCAGTACTTC
CASSLSAGSYEQYF
>TRBJ2-2|many|15|TRBV29-1|.
TGCAGCGTCAAAGGCGGGACAGCGAACACCGGGGAGCTGTTTTTT
CSVKGGTANTGELFF
>TRBJ2-1|.|16|TRBV25-1|.
TGTGCCAGCAGTGAATTTGAGGGTAAGGTAGGAAATGAGCAGTTCTTC
CASSEFEGKVGNEQFF
>TRBJ2-7|.|16|TRBV27|.
TGTGCCAGCAGTTTAATGGCGGCGGTAAGCTCCTACGAGCAGTACTTC
CASSLMAAVSSYEQYF
>TRBJ2-5|.|16|TRBV4-2|TRBD1
TGTGCCAGCAGCCAAGTTGACAGGGGGAGAGGAGAGACCCAGTACTTC
CASSQVDRGRGETQYF
>TRBJ2-7|few|13|TRBV29-1|TRBD2
TGCAGCGTTCTGGAACTAGCGGGAGGCGAGCAGTACTTC
CSVLELAGGEQYF
>TRBJ1-1|.|13|TRBV29-1|.
TGCAGCGTAAACGGACAGATGAACACTGAAGCTTTCTTT
CSVNGQMNTEAFF
>TRBJ1-2|many|13|TRBV4-1|.
TGCGCCAGCAGCCAACCCCCTGGGGCTGGCTACACCTTC
CASSQPPGAGYTF
>TRBJ2-5|many|14|TRBV15|.
TGTGCCACCAGCAGAGATCCGGGACAAGAGACCCAGTACTTC
CATSRDPGQETQYF
>TRBJ1-1|.|15|TRBV6-1|.
TGTGCCAGCAGTCGAGGGACTGGCAGGGTCAGTGAAGCTTTCTTT
CASSRGTGRVSEAFF
>TRBJ2-5|few|13|TRBV29-1|.
TGCAGCGCCGACCGGGAGCTGCAAGAGACCCAGTACTTC
CSADRELQETQYF
>TRBJ1-4|many|16|TRBV5-1|.
TGCGCCAGCAGCTTGGAATGGGGTGGTTCTAATGAAAAACTGTTTTTT
CASSLEWGGSNEKLFF
>TRBJ1-1|many|16|TRBV6-2/TRBV6-3|.
TGTGCCAGCAGTTACTTTCAAGGGGCCGGGAACACTGAAGCTTTCTTT
CASSYFQGAGNTEAFF
>TRBJ1-4|.|16|TRBV18|TRBD1
TGTGCCAGCTCACCACTTTCCGTGACAGGGGTCGAAAAACTGTTTTTT
CASSPLSVTGVEKLFF
>TRBJ1-2|many|13|TRBV20-1|.
TGCAGTGTAACCGGGAGGGTCCCGGGAGGCTACACCTTC
CSVTGRVPGGYTF
>TRBJ2-5|.|20|TRBV4-1|TRBD2
TGCGCCAGCAGCCAAGATCGAAGCGGGAGTGTCCCCGCTATAAGGGAGACCCAGTACTTC
CASSQDRSGSVPAIRETQYF
>TRBJ2-2|.|14|TRBV5-1|.
TGCGCCAGCAGCTTGGTCCGTGTCACCGGGGAGCTGTTTTTT
CASSLVRVTGELFF
>TRBJ2-3|many|13|TRBV25-1|.
TGTGCCAGCAGTGGGGTTGTTGCAGATACGCAGTATTTT
CASSGVVADTQYF
>TRBJ2-2|.|13|TRBV28|.
TGTGCCAGTTCAGAAGCGAACACCGGGGAGCTGTTTTTT
CASSEANTGELFF
>TRBJ1-1|many|16|TRBV14|.
TGTGCCAGCAGCCAAGATGGAAGGGGACGGGGCACTGAAGCTTTCTTT
CASSQDGRGRGTEAFF
>TRBJ2-1|many|15|TRBV20-1|.
TGCAGTGCTGGGGTACAGCGGGCCCGGCCCCATGAGCAGTTCTTC
CSAGVQRARPHEQFF
>TRBJ2-1|.|15|TRBV3-1|TRBD2
TGTGCCAGCAGCCAAGAGGCGGGAGCGTCACATGAGCAGTTCTTC
CASSQEAGASHEQFF
>TRBJ2-1|.|11|TRBV9|.
TGTGCCAGCAGCGTACGCCATGAGCAGTTCTTC
CASSVRHEQFF